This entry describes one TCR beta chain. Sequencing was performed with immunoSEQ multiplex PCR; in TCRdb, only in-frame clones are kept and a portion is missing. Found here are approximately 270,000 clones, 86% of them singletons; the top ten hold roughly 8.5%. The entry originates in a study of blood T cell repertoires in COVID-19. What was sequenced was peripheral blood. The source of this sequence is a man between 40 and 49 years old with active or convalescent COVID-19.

The CDR3 is CASSTPGTGTEAFF. The DNA for the CDR3 is TGTGCCAGCAGTACGCCCGGGACAGGGACTGAAGCTTTCTTT. V usage is TRBV6-5 and J usage is TRBJ1-1; TRBD1 matches at 9 bases. Germline CDR1 reads MNHEY; CDR2 reads SVGAGI. The trim removed 5 bases at V and 5 bases at J, leaving 6 bases unmatched. CDR3 length equals 14 residues.